A single count supports the clone carrying this T cell receptor beta chain. The CDR3 spans 13 residues. Germline-derived CDR1 and CDR2 are SNHLY and FYNNEI. Trimming pared 5 bases from V and 6 bases from J, leaving 10 bases between. These data belong to a study of blood T cell repertoires in COVID-19. Authors' data handling: The authors estimated nucleated cell counts from reference gene primer amplification. Assay used: immunoSEQ multiplex PCR; TCRdb lists only in-frame clones, some missing. That table furnishes V, J and clone size, whereas the DNA furnished D and trimming. The sample shows tens of thousands of clones, 81% of them seen only once.

The receptor was derived from a man aged 80 or over with acute or convalescent COVID-19. The chain carries TRBV2 and TRBJ2-2; D is perhaps TRBD2 (6 bases). Input material: peripheral blood. The DNA for the CDR3 is TGTGCCAGCAGTACCCCGGGGGCCGGGGAGCTGTTTTTT. Protein: CASSTPGAGELFF.